Presented here are 19 T cell receptor beta chains from one specimen sequenced in a study of T cell clonality in common variable immunodeficiency. Assay: immunoSEQ multiplex PCR; the TCRdb copy retains only in-frame clones and omits some. Listed here are about 35,000 clones without any singletons, the top ten holding approximately 2.8%. Material for sequencing was peripheral blood mononuclear cells. The source is a person aged 18 to 75 in good health.

This clone was recorded a few times. The sequence runs out 3 residues before the end of the CDR3; the remainder is reconstructed from the germline J gene. The chain recombines TRBV5-1 with TRBJ2-5, with 8 bases matching TRBD2. Germline CDR1 SGHRS, CDR2 YFSETQ. J gave up 2 bases and V 3 bases, and 3 bases lay outside the gene matches. This CDR3 contains 14 residues. The covered CDR3 bases are TGCGCCAGCAGCTCCGGGACTAGTCAAGAGACC. Translated: CASSSGTSQET. The whole CDR3 sequence is CASSSGTSQETQYF.

This clone was recorded many times. Read sequence stops 3 residues before the CDR3 end, and the germline J gene provides the missing end. The genes are TRBV7-9 and TRBJ2-2; possible D gene TRBD2, 5 bases. CDR3 length: 14 residues. Germline V CDR1 and CDR2: SEHNR, FQNEAQ (reference sequence). V was trimmed by 4 bases and J by 5 bases, leaving 11 bases between them. The covered CDR3 bases are TGTGCCAGCAGCTCCCCCTCGGGGACCGGGGAG. This gives the protein CASSSPSGTGE. The whole CDR3 region reads CASSSPSGTGELFF.

This clone was detected many times. Sequencing ends 3 residues short of the CDR3 end; the germline J gene provides the rest. The chain combines TRBV7-9 with TRBJ2-1, with 13 nucleotides matching TRBD2. CDR1 is SEHNR, CDR2 FQNEAQ, per germline (reference sequence). The V and J ends lost 6 bases and 6 bases, in that order; junction bases with no gene match: 5. The CDR3 runs 15 residues. The part of the CDR3 DNA that was read is TGTGCCAGCAGATCTGGGACTAGCGGGGTCAATGAG. Translating it yields CASRSGTSGVNE. The CDR3, in full, reads CASRSGTSGVNEQFF.

In this sample, this clone turned up many times. With the read ending 3 residues before the CDR3 end, the germline J gene is used to fill in that end. This chain connects TRBV20-1 to TRBJ2-7; 7 bases map to TRBD2. V was pared by 0 bases and J by 4 bases, with 3 bases of the junction left unmatched. This CDR3 has 13 amino acids. CDR1 and CDR2 from the germline V gene are DFQATT and SNEGSKA (reference sequence). CDR3 region: CSARDMGLYEQYF. The covered CDR3 bases are TGCAGTGCTAGAGATATGGGACTATACGAG.

On this clone itself: The read comes to an end 3 residues before the CDR3 does, leaving the germline J gene to fill in the end. V gene TRBV20-1 combines with J gene TRBJ1-6, with 10 bases lining up with TRBD1. With V trimmed by 7 bases and J by 8 bases, 14 bases remained unmatched. The CDR3 loop spans 16 amino acids. Germline V CDR1 and CDR2: DFQATT, SNEGSKA (reference sequence). The CDR3 bases that were read are TGCAGTGTACACGACGGGGGGACAGGGGTTTATTCACCC. This translates into CSVHDGGTGVYSP. The complete CDR3 reads CSVHDGGTGVYSPLHF.

This clone was counted a few times. Coverage ceases 3 residues before the CDR3 finishes, and the germline J gene fills in the end. The chain uses TRBV11-2 and TRBJ2-1; no firm D call. The germline V gene encodes CDR1 SGHAT and CDR2 FQNNGV. This CDR3 spans 13 amino acids. The V end lost 1 base, the J end lost 6 bases, and 7 bases lay between the germline ends. CDR3 amino acids: CASSLAGSNEQFF. Partial CDR3 DNA: TGTGCCAGCAGCTTAGCAGGTAGCAATGAG.

This clone has a count of ten or more. The read ends 3 residues shy of where the CDR3 ends; the end is completed using the germline J gene. The V and J genes are TRBV10-3 and TRBJ2-5, with unresolved D. The CDR3 runs 13 residues. From germline, CDR1 is ENHRY and CDR2 SYGVKD. The CDR3 spells CAHSRASQETQYF. CDR3 bases read: TGTGCTCATTCTCGCGCGTCACAAGAGACC.

This clone came up many times. Read sequence stops 3 residues before the CDR3 end, and the germline J gene provides the missing end. The chain couples TRBV2 to TRBJ1-5; no clear D gene. The CDR3 spans 12 residues. Germline V CDR1 and CDR2: SNHLY, FYNNEI. V was clipped by 7 bases and J by 4 bases, with 8 bases between them. The sequenced CDR3 bases are TGTGCCAGCACCCTCGGGAATCAGCCC. Protein: CASTLGNQP. The whole CDR3 region reads CASTLGNQPQHF.

This clone came up a few times. The sequence runs out 3 residues before the end of the CDR3; the remainder is reconstructed from the germline J gene. The chain employs TRBV11-2 and TRBJ2-7; D possibly corresponds to TRBD2 (6 bases). This CDR3 has 14 amino acids. Germline lookup yields CDR1 SGHAT and CDR2 FQNNGV. Trimming pared 3 bases from V and 1 base from J, leaving 10 bases between. The covered CDR3 bases are TGTGCCAGCAGCTTGGCTAGCGTGTCCTACGAG. Its translation is CASSLASVSYE. The entire CDR3 protein is CASSLASVSYEQYF. Filled out from reference TRBV11-2 and TRBJ2-7, the complete variable domain reads EAGVAQSPRYKIIEKRQSVAFWCNPISGHATLYWYQQILGQGPKLLIQFQNNGVVDDSQLPKDRFSAERLKGVDSTLKIQPAKLEDSAVYLCASSLASVSYEQYFGPGTRLTVT.

This clone was seen a handful of times. The sequenced fragment ends 3 residues before the CDR3 boundary, so the rest is inferred from the germline J gene. This rearrangement joins TRBV30 to TRBJ1-2; no definite D call. The germline CDR1 and CDR2 sequences are GTSNPN and SVGIG (reference sequence). The CDR3 loop spans 16 amino acids. Partial CDR3 DNA: TGTGCCTGGAGAGCCCTAGCGGGAGGGATGTACAATGAC. The encoded protein is CAWRALAGGMYND. In full, the CDR3 is CAWRALAGGMYNDYTF.

A few counts support this clone. The sequence runs out 3 residues before the end of the CDR3; the remainder is reconstructed from the germline J gene. This rearrangement joins TRBV7-9 to TRBJ2-2; a possible D gene is TRBD1 (6 bases). The CDR3 totals 14 residues. Germline CDR1 reads SEHNR; CDR2 reads FQNEAQ (reference sequence). This CDR3 is CASSLDREKEKLFF. The covered CDR3 bases are TGTGCCAGCAGCTTAGACAGGGAGAAAGAAAAG.

In this sample, this clone turned up many times. The CDR3 is CASSGGTGETQYF. CDR3 DNA (partial): TGTGCCAGCAGTGGGGGGACAGGAGAGACC. The chain carries TRBV2 and TRBJ2-5, with 8 bases that match TRBD1. The read terminates 3 residues ahead of where the CDR3 ends, so the germline J gene completes it. The V segment lost 4 bases and the J segment 4 bases; nucleotides outside the gene matches: 2. This CDR3 region has 13 residues. Germline V gives CDR1 SNHLY, CDR2 FYNNEI.

This clone came up a few times. Coverage ceases 3 residues before the CDR3 finishes, and the germline J gene fills in the end. The J gene is TRBJ2-3, the V gene TRBV18; D is ambiguous. The CDR3 consists of 13 residues. Germline CDR1 KGHSH, CDR2 LQKENI. Here the CDR3 reads CASSPGVEETQYF. The CDR3 bases that were read are TGTGCCAGCTCACCGGGCGTTGAAGAGACG.

This clone was recorded many times. The read finishes 3 residues shy of the CDR3 end, and the germline J gene is used to complete it. The rearrangement links TRBV7-3 to TRBJ2-1; D might be TRBD1 (6 bases). The CDR3 covers 16 residues. Germline lookup yields CDR1 SGHTA and CDR2 FQGTGA. With 4 bases removed from V and 1 base from J, the gap between germline ends came to 14 bases. CDR3 DNA (partial): TGTGCCAGCAGCTCCCCTCGACAGGCTTCCTACAATGAG. This sequence encodes CASSSPRQASYNE. The CDR3 reads in full as CASSSPRQASYNEQFF.

This clone was picked up many times. Partial CDR3 DNA: TGTGCCAGTAGCCACGACAGAGGAGGTTCACCC. Its protein product is CASSHDRGGSP. Given in full, the CDR3 is CASSHDRGGSPLHF. The chain combines TRBV19 with TRBJ1-6, with TRBD1 as a possible D gene (5 bases). The read ends 3 residues shy of where the CDR3 ends; the end is completed using the germline J gene. This CDR3 has 14 residues. Trimming shortened V by 6 bases and J by 9 bases, and 15 bases separated the two germline ends. Germline loops: CDR1 LNHDA, CDR2 SQIVND (reference sequence).

This clone was seen at least ten times. The sequence runs out 3 residues before the end of the CDR3; the remainder is reconstructed from the germline J gene. This sequence joins TRBV5-4 and TRBJ2-3, with D perhaps TRBD1 (6 bases). Looked up from germline, CDR1 is SGHNT and CDR2 is YYREEE (reference sequence). With 2 bases removed from V and 0 bases from J, the gap between germline ends came to 7 bases. The CDR3 contains 14 residues. This CDR3 reads CASSLQGSTDTQYF. The sequenced part of the CDR3 DNA is TGTGCCAGCAGCTTACAGGGTAGCACAGATACG.

This clone was observed many times. Coverage ceases 3 residues before the CDR3 finishes, and the germline J gene fills in the end. This chain joins TRBV19 and TRBJ2-1; tentative D call: TRBD2 (6 bases). This CDR3 comprises 13 residues. Germline V gene sequence: CDR1 LNHDA, CDR2 SQIVND (reference sequence). Trimming stripped 6 bases from V and 8 bases from J, with 14 bases between. Partial CDR3 DNA: TGTGCCAGTAGCGGAGGGCCAATCCATGAG. It encodes CASSGGPIHE. The complete CDR3 protein is CASSGGPIHEQFF.

This clone was counted many times. The read is 3 residues too short to cover the CDR3 end, so that end is filled in from the germline J gene. The chain joins TRBV2 to TRBJ1-5, with 9 bases identical to TRBD1. The CDR3 is 15 residues long. J lost 6 bases, V lost 8 bases, and 11 bases had no gene match. Germline CDR1 and CDR2: SNHLY and FYNNEI. The CDR3 bases that were read are TGTGCCAGCTGTCAAGACAGGGGGTATGGTCAGCCC. This encodes CASCQDRGYGQP. The entire CDR3 sequence reads CASCQDRGYGQPQHF. Filled out from reference TRBV2 and TRBJ1-5, the complete variable domain reads EPEVTQTPSHQVTQMGQEVILRCVPISNHLYFYWYRQILGQKVEFLVSFYNNEISEKSEIFDDQFSVERPDGSNFTLKIRSTKLEDSAMYFCASCQDRGYGQPQHFGDGTRLSIL.

This clone was seen many times. The read stops 3 residues short of the end of the CDR3; the missing end is completed from the germline J gene. This chain uses TRBV7-3 with TRBJ2-3; possible D gene TRBD2, 5 bases. Germline CDR1 is SGHTA and CDR2 is FQGTGA. The CDR3 length is 13 residues. V shed 2 bases and J shed 5 bases, with 8 bases lying between them. The sequenced CDR3 bases are TGTGCCAGCAGCTTACGCGAGGGAGATACG. It codes for CASSLREGDT. The entire CDR3 sequence reads CASSLREGDTQYF.